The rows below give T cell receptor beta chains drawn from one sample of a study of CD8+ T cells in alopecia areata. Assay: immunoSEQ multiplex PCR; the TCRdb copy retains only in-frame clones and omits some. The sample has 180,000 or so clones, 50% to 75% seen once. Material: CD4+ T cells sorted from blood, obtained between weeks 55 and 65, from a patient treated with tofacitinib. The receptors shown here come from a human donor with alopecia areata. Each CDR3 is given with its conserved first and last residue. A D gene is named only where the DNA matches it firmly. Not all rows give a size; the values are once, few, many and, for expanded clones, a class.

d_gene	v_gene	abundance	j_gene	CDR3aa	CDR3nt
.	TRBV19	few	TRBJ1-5	CASSGQQNQPQHF	TGTGCCAGTAGTGGACAGCAAAATCAGCCCCAGCATTTT
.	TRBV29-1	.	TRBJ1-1	CSVQDVWVQDTEAFF	TGCAGCGTACAAGATGTTTGGGTACAGGACACTGAAGCTTTCTTT
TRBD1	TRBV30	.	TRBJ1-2	CAWSVSSGTGGFGYTF	TGTGCCTGGAGTGTATCATCCGGGACAGGGGGCTTTGGCTACACCTTC
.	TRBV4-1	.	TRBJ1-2	CASSQVGREDYGYTF	TGCGCCAGCAGCCAAGTCGGCAGGGAGGACTATGGCTACACCTTC
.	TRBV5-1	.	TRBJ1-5	CASSPTSNQPQHF	TGCGCCAGCAGCCCTACCAGCAATCAGCCCCAGCATTTT
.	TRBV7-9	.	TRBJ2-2	CASSLPLLITGELFF	TGTGCCAGCAGCTTACCGCTTTTGATAACCGGGGAGCTGTTTTTT
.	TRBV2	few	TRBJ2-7	CATRPAETASSYEQYF	TGTGCCACCAGACCCGCTGAGACGGCGAGCTCCTACGAGCAGTACTTC
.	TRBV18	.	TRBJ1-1	CASSPLGGNTEAFF	TGTGCCAGCTCACCACTGGGAGGGAACACTGAAGCTTTCTTT
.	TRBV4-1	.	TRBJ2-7	CASSQGQGPSTSYEQYF	TGCGCCAGCAGCCAAGGGCAGGGGCCTTCCACTTCCTACGAGCAGTACTTC
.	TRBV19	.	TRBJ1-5	CASSIGRSLGPQHF	TGTGCCAGTAGTATAGGGCGTAGCCTTGGGCCCCAGCATTTT
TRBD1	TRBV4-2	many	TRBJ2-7	CASRGDSSYEQYF	TGTGCCAGCAGAGGGGACAGCTCCTACGAGCAGTACTTC
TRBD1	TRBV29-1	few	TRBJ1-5	CSGQTGAVNQPQHF	TGCAGCGGACAAACAGGGGCCGTTAATCAGCCCCAGCATTTT
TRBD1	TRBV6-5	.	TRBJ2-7	CASSYSGTGGQYF	TGTGCCAGCAGTTACTCCGGGACAGGGGGGCAGTACTTC
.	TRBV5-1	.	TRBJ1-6	CASSLTQGSPSDSPLHF	TGCGCCAGCAGCTTAACGCAGGGCTCCCCTTCCGATTCACCCCTCCACTTT
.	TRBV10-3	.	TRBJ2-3	CAISDTDTQYF	TGTGCCATCAGTGACACAGATACGCAGTATTTT
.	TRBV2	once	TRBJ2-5	CASSDGYVRETQYF	TGTGCCAGCAGTGACGGCTATGTTCGGGAGACCCAGTACTTC
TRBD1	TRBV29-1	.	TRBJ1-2	CSVADRARGGYTF	TGCAGCGTCGCCGACAGGGCCCGAGGGGGCTACACCTTC
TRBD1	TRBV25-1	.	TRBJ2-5	CASSEGQGETQYF	TGTGCCAGCAGTGAAGGACAGGGAGAGACCCAGTACTTC
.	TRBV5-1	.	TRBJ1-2	CASSGKQGLGYTF	TGCGCCAGCAGTGGGAAACAGGGCCTTGGCTACACCTTC
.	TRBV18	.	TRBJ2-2	CASSPRDRQANTGELFF	TGTGCCAGCTCACCCCGTGACAGACAAGCCAACACCGGGGAGCTGTTTTTT
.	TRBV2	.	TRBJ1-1	CASTVNTEAFF	TGTGCCAGCACCGTGAACACTGAAGCTTTCTTT
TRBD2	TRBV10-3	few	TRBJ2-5	CAISLSGGNQETQYF	TGTGCCATCAGTCTAAGCGGGGGGAACCAAGAGACCCAGTACTTC